The clone carrying this T cell receptor beta chain occurred a few times. Its specificity is unknown. TCRdb itself ran the RACE reads through MiXCR, one entry per CDR3 protein. The sample has more than 75,000 distinct CDR3 sequences, roughly 10% seen once; the top ten hold about 2.3%. This CDR3 contains 15 residues. Per germline, CDR1 LGHDT and CDR2 YNNKEL (reference sequence). After removal of 4 bases from V and 8 bases from J, the junction contained 11 bases not matched to a gene. Time point noted: patch test 2, 6 weeks after DPC sensitization. Noted treatment: therapeutic diphenylcyclopropenone sensitization with weekly scalp DPC. The data belong to a study of human T cells and chemical hapten exposure. General observations from the study: Donors had alopecia, so their immune response may differ from healthy people's.

The TCR originated in a woman aged 25 to 39 with alopecia areata. Some clones in this sample may be carry-over from other donors' samples. V is TRBV3-1 and J is TRBJ1-2; 9 bases fit TRBD1. The material was whole blood, obtained in connection with sensitization to the hapten diphenylcyclopropenone (DPC). The CDR3: CASSLLGQGMNGYTF. The CDR3 bases are TGTGCCAGCAGCCTGTTGGGACAGGGAATGAACGGCTACACCTTC. Based on the CDR3 plus reference TRBV3-1 and TRBJ1-2, the full variable domain is DTAVSQTPKYLVTQMGNDKSIKCEQNLGHDTMYWYKQDSKKFLKIMFSYNNKELIINETVPNRFSPKSPDKAHLNLHINSLELGDSAVYFCASSLLGQGMNGYTFGSGTRLTVV.